This note documents a single T cell receptor (beta chain) sequence. The clone's antigen remains unknown. One base away there is no much larger clone; base qualities are not given. V lost 2 bases and J lost 4 bases, and the count of bases not matched to a germline gene is 4. Measured from the cysteine to the phenylalanine, the CDR3 is 14 residues long. The entry retains the CDR3 DNA only, 42 bases that are in frame from base 1. From the germline V gene, CDR1 is SGHRS and CDR2 is YFSETQ. This entry belongs to a study of post-analysis software for immune sequencing data (dated by TCRdb to between 2014 and 2017). Concerning the study at large: The recorded disease courses included relapsing-remitting, secondary progressive and progressive-relapsing multiple sclerosis, and some patients had no subtype annotation. Patient repertoires were compared against ten to twelve previously published healthy control repertoires from donors aged 6 to 25 years. A subset of samples was prepared in parallel using single-end sample barcoding, then pooled and co-amplified after Illumina adapter ligation. Study-level results and caveats: The multiple sclerosis patient group was slightly younger than the control group. Significantly lower normalized Chao1 diversity was found in multiple sclerosis patients than in controls, suggesting substantial peripheral T-cell clonal expansion. Strong co-clustering of samples prepared in the same batch was shown by direct clustering with F measure, prompting a batch-effect correction. Patients showed significantly higher frequencies than controls for roughly five TRBV segments, among them TRBV5-6, TRBV5-1 and TRBV20-1.

TCR beta repertoires were profiled from peripheral blood of more than ten young patients with multiple sclerosis to demonstrate the VDJtools post-analysis software. The multiple sclerosis patients were children and adolescents ranging in age from roughly 6 to 16 years. Libraries were constructed by PCR. The data were produced on an Illumina HiSeq 2500. Unique molecular identifiers were incorporated into TCR beta cDNA libraries to reduce PCR and sequencing biases. Per 1 to 10 million input T cells, roughly 500,000 cDNA molecules were obtained, such that each molecule approximated one T cell. The patient libraries were prepared and sequenced using the same protocol as the earlier healthy control dataset. Within a given batch, samples were prepared together, multiplexed and sequenced on the same HiSeq lane. The source study handled its data this way. MIGEC handled the raw barcoded reads, throwing out single-read molecular identifier groups before consensus assembly and CDR3 extraction. Clonotype tables were post-analysed with VDJtools, and diversity was normalized by down-sampling all datasets to the smallest sample size. Repertoire overlap clustering matched CDR3 amino acid but not nucleotide sequences to correct batch-related cross-sample contamination. TCRdb cleaned the public reads at Q25 with fastp, built clones with MiXCR and kept in-frame beta chains. Rows are unified per CDR3 protein, each entry keeping the most common DNA and genes. For this entry, the V and J calls and clone size follow TCRdb and not the study's own pipeline. The sample table records about 540,000 distinct CDR3 sequences; around 31% of these occur just once. The top ten constitute 4.5% to 7.5% of the sample.

Recombination linked TRBV5-1 to TRBJ1-1, with TRBD1 identical over 8 junction bases. This TCR was recovered from a girl aged 2-17 years with multiple sclerosis. The sequencing input was blood. The DNA is TGCGCCAGCAGCTTTACAGGGGGAGCCACTGAAGCTTTCTTT. Translation gives CASSFTGGATEAFF.